The clone carrying this TCR beta chain was picked up many times. The source of the sample is a study of regulatory T cells in long-lasting Graves disease. Time point defined: newly diagnosed GD, antithyroid drugs for less than 3 months. PBMC-extracted RNA yielded the TCR library. According to the study, TCR beta libraries were built with iRepertoire HTBI primers and CDR3-region Arm-PCR. Each CDR3 protein is one row after TCRdb ran MiXCR on the multiplex PCR reads. This sample carries about 320,000 distinct CDR3 sequences, 18% of them seen once, and the ten largest clones take around 37%. The material sequenced was peripheral blood mononuclear cells (PBMCs), taken at new diagnosis, from a patient treated with antithyroid drugs. The clonotype originates from a female donor with Graves disease.

This CDR3 reads CASSLGTSPPPYEQYF. In nucleotides, the CDR3 is TGTGCCAGCAGCTTGGGGACTAGTCCTCCCCCCTACGAGCAGTACTTC. This chain joins TRBV11-3 and TRBJ2-7, with TRBD2 identical over 8 bases. The CDR3 sequence is 16 residues long. Germline loops: CDR1 SGHNT, CDR2 YENEEA. V gave up 3 bases and J gave up 2 bases; unmatched junction bases: 9.